This is a list of T cell receptor beta chains from one sample in a study of shared clonotypes between healthy human individuals. Some clones are missing from TCRdb's copy, which holds only in-frame ones; the method was immunoSEQ multiplex PCR. The sample shows fewer than 3 million clones, roughly 92% of them seen only once. Sequencing was done on a sample of naive CD4+ T cells from PBMCs. The receptors originated from a man aged 18 to 29 in good health. Some clones in this sample may be carry-over from other donors' samples. Both conserved end residues are part of each CDR3. The D gene is left open where the match is weak. Expanded clones are given a class, and other clones once, few, many or no size at all.

clone size: .; V gene: TRBV2; D gene: TRBD2; J gene: TRBJ2-7; CDR3 protein: CASSETSGKLYEQYF; CDR3 DNA: TGTGCCAGCAGTGAGACTAGCGGCAAGCTCTACGAGCAGTACTTC
clone size: .; V gene: TRBV10-3; D gene: TRBD2; J gene: TRBJ2-7; CDR3 protein: CAISAGTSGTYEQYF; CDR3 DNA: TGTGCCATCAGCGCCGGGACTAGCGGGACCTACGAGCAGTACTTC
clone size: .; V gene: TRBV18; D gene: .; J gene: TRBJ1-4; CDR3 protein: CASSRQVNEKLFF; CDR3 DNA: TGTGCCAGCTCACGACAGGTGAATGAAAAACTGTTTTTT
clone size: .; V gene: TRBV19; D gene: TRBD2; J gene: TRBJ2-3; CDR3 protein: CASSPSAGGRTDTQYF; CDR3 DNA: TGTGCCAGTAGTCCGTCAGCGGGAGGTCGTACAGATACGCAGTATTTT
clone size: .; V gene: TRBV4-1; D gene: .; J gene: TRBJ1-2; CDR3 protein: CASSQDGNYGYTF; CDR3 DNA: TGCGCCAGCAGCCAAGACGGGAACTATGGCTACACCTTC
clone size: .; V gene: TRBV4-1; D gene: .; J gene: TRBJ2-3; CDR3 protein: CASSQDITSRSTDTQYF; CDR3 DNA: TGCGCCAGCAGCCAAGATATCACTAGCCGAAGCACAGATACGCAGTATTTT
clone size: .; V gene: TRBV18; D gene: .; J gene: TRBJ2-4; CDR3 protein: CASSTTVRGDIQYF; CDR3 DNA: TGTGCCAGCTCGACCACGGTGAGAGGAGACATTCAGTACTTC
clone size: .; V gene: TRBV4-3; D gene: TRBD1; J gene: TRBJ1-1; CDR3 protein: CASSQDLTGAGNTEAFF; CDR3 DNA: TGCGCCAGCAGCCAAGATCTGACAGGGGCGGGGAACACTGAAGCTTTCTTT
clone size: .; V gene: TRBV7-8; D gene: .; J gene: TRBJ2-5; CDR3 protein: CASSLVRGLRETQYF; CDR3 DNA: TGTGCCAGCAGCCTAGTACGGGGCCTGAGGGAGACCCAGTACTTC
clone size: .; V gene: TRBV29-1; D gene: .; J gene: TRBJ2-2; CDR3 protein: CSVERGGGTGELFF; CDR3 DNA: TGCAGCGTTGAACGGGGAGGAGGGACCGGGGAGCTGTTTTTT
clone size: few; V gene: TRBV28; D gene: .; J gene: TRBJ1-1; CDR3 protein: CASSWRLMNTEAFF; CDR3 DNA: TGTGCCAGCAGTTGGAGGCTGATGAACACTGAAGCTTTCTTT
clone size: .; V gene: TRBV27; D gene: TRBD2; J gene: TRBJ2-3; CDR3 protein: CASSREGLAGVTDTQYF; CDR3 DNA: TGTGCCAGCAGCCGTGAGGGACTAGCGGGAGTAACAGATACGCAGTATTTT
clone size: .; V gene: TRBV7-9; D gene: TRBD2; J gene: TRBJ2-7; CDR3 protein: CASSLREGSYEQYF; CDR3 DNA: TGTGCCAGCAGCTTGCGGGAGGGCTCCTACGAGCAGTACTTC
clone size: .; V gene: TRBV4-1; D gene: TRBD1; J gene: TRBJ2-7; CDR3 protein: CASSRKTGDYYEQYF; CDR3 DNA: TGCGCCAGCAGCCGAAAAACAGGGGATTACTACGAGCAGTACTTC
clone size: .; V gene: TRBV7-3; D gene: .; J gene: TRBJ2-1; CDR3 protein: CASSQVGYQTQFF; CDR3 DNA: TGTGCCAGCAGCCAAGTCGGGTATCAAACCCAGTTCTTC
clone size: .; V gene: TRBV6-6; D gene: .; J gene: TRBJ1-1; CDR3 protein: CASSPSGEGTEAFF; CDR3 DNA: TGTGCCAGCAGCCCCTCAGGGGAGGGCACTGAAGCTTTCTTT
clone size: .; V gene: TRBV12-2; D gene: .; J gene: TRBJ1-3; CDR3 protein: CASRLVLGGSRVLTAGNTIYF; CDR3 DNA: TGTGCAAGTCGCTTAGTTCTGGGGGGTAGCAGGGTCTTGACGGCTGGAAACACCATATATTTT
clone size: .; V gene: TRBV7-9; D gene: .; J gene: TRBJ1-2; CDR3 protein: CASSSWGGPGYGYTF; CDR3 DNA: TGTGCCAGCAGCTCATGGGGGGGTCCGGGCTATGGCTACACCTTC
clone size: .; V gene: TRBV19; D gene: .; J gene: TRBJ1-5; CDR3 protein: CASSMRGVGNQPQHF; CDR3 DNA: TGTGCCAGTAGTATGAGGGGGGTTGGCAATCAGCCCCAGCATTTT
clone size: .; V gene: TRBV5-4; D gene: TRBD2; J gene: TRBJ2-2; CDR3 protein: CASSQNGGRVTGELFF; CDR3 DNA: TGTGCCAGCAGCCAGAATGGCGGGAGGGTCACCGGGGAGCTGTTTTTT
clone size: .; V gene: TRBV6-1; D gene: .; J gene: TRBJ2-1; CDR3 protein: CASSDRAESSYNEQFF; CDR3 DNA: TGTGCCAGCAGTGATCGAGCCGAAAGCTCCTACAATGAGCAGTTCTTC
clone size: .; V gene: TRBV28; D gene: TRBD1; J gene: TRBJ1-5; CDR3 protein: CASSVVAGGNQPQHF; CDR3 DNA: TGTGCCAGCAGTGTAGTAGCAGGGGGCAACCAGCCCCAGCATTTT
clone size: .; V gene: TRBV13; D gene: .; J gene: TRBJ2-7; CDR3 protein: CASSRDYEQYF; CDR3 DNA: TGTGCCAGCAGTCGTGACTACGAGCAGTACTTC
clone size: once; V gene: TRBV9; D gene: .; J gene: TRBJ2-7; CDR3 protein: CASSVGGGISYEQYF; CDR3 DNA: TGTGCCAGCAGCGTAGGAGGCGGGATATCCTACGAGCAGTACTTC
clone size: .; V gene: TRBV9; D gene: .; J gene: TRBJ1-1; CDR3 protein: CASGPAGSMNTEAFF; CDR3 DNA: TGTGCCAGCGGTCCCGCAGGCTCCATGAACACTGAAGCTTTCTTT
clone size: few; V gene: TRBV9; D gene: .; J gene: TRBJ2-1; CDR3 protein: CASSVVRGADLSYNEQFF; CDR3 DNA: TGTGCCAGCAGCGTAGTTCGGGGAGCGGACCTCTCCTACAATGAGCAGTTCTTC
clone size: .; V gene: TRBV5-1; D gene: .; J gene: TRBJ2-7; CDR3 protein: CASSLDNEQYF; CDR3 DNA: TGCGCCAGCAGCTTGGATAACGAGCAGTACTTC
clone size: .; V gene: TRBV6-6; D gene: .; J gene: TRBJ1-1; CDR3 protein: CASSYGGGVGNTEAFF; CDR3 DNA: TGTGCCAGCAGTTACGGTGGCGGGGTGGGGAACACTGAAGCTTTCTTT
clone size: .; V gene: TRBV4-2; D gene: TRBD1; J gene: TRBJ1-6; CDR3 protein: CASSLGTVGNLTPLHF; CDR3 DNA: TGTGCCAGCAGCCTTGGGACAGTGGGGAACCTCACACCCCTCCACTTT
clone size: .; V gene: TRBV28; D gene: TRBD1; J gene: TRBJ2-7; CDR3 protein: CASSLDRERGEQYF; CDR3 DNA: TGTGCCAGCAGTTTGGACAGGGAAAGGGGCGAGCAGTACTTC
clone size: once; V gene: TRBV7-3; D gene: .; J gene: TRBJ2-3; CDR3 protein: CASSLNAGTDTQYF; CDR3 DNA: TGTGCCAGCAGCTTAAACGCGGGCACAGATACGCAGTATTTT
clone size: .; V gene: TRBV7-3; D gene: .; J gene: TRBJ1-1; CDR3 protein: CASSSRDHTEAFF; CDR3 DNA: TGTGCCAGCAGTTCCAGGGATCACACTGAAGCTTTCTTT